This TCR beta chain was sequenced in a study of beta chain features in type 1 diabetes. This clone came up a few times. What it binds is unknown. The germline V and J ends were trimmed by 2 bases and 3 bases, with 16 bases remaining between them. This CDR3 contains 16 residues. Germline values: CDR1 LGHNA, CDR2 YNFKEQ. The study, taken as a whole, reports: For type 1 diabetes patients, VDJ junctions showed fewer insertions and more deletions.

Sequenced material consisted of expressed TCRB transcripts (all of the isolated RNA was reverse transcribed). Assay used: immunoSEQ multiplex PCR; TCRdb lists only in-frame clones, some missing. The data hold over 300,000 clones, with under 8.5% observed a single time. This sequence originates from a young woman in good health. The rearrangement uses TRBV4-2 and TRBJ1-2; D gene unclear. Material for sequencing was central memory CD4+ T cells from blood. CDR3 DNA sequence: TGTGCCAGCAGCCAAAAACTTCTGATGTCTGACTATGGCTACACCTTC. As protein: CASSQKLLMSDYGYTF.